This T cell receptor beta chain emerged from a study of circulating CD8 cells and anti-PD-1 response in melanoma. Study-level information: Every 2 weeks, patients got 3 mg/kg nivolumab intravenously. Overall study results and limits: PD-1 and DPOS subsets showed similar, higher clonality than DNEG.

The QIAseq Immune Repertoire TCR panel built the libraries from approximately 15 ng of total RNA. Using its own MiXCR run on the reads, TCRdb lists one record per CDR3 protein. The sample lists hundreds of distinct CDR3 sequences, roughly 15% occurring once. Regarding this clonotype: Antigen unknown. A much larger clone differs by one base, so this may be a read error.

Sorting of live CD3+CD8+TCRalphabeta+ cells by PD-1 and/or TIGIT gave four subsets. The source was CD8+ T cells from PBMCs, collected at baseline or after one month of anti-PD-1 therapy (not recorded which). The receptor was derived from a human donor with melanoma.

This CDR3 is CASSRSGYEQFF. CDR3 DNA sequence: TGTGCCAGCAGTCGGTCCGGGTATGAGCAGTTCTTC. V gene TRBV6-6 combines with J gene TRBJ2-1, with D hard to call. The CDR3 spans 12 residues. Germline V gives CDR1 MNHNY, CDR2 SVGAGI (reference sequence). Trimming stripped 5 bases from V and 8 bases from J, with 10 bases between.